This TCR beta chain was obtained from a study of PD-L1 blockade in urothelial cancer (dated by TCRdb to 2016 to 2017). For the study in its entirety: Every patient began therapy at some point between 2013 and 2015 and was given atezolizumab 1,200 mg intravenously every 3 weeks. Blood samples gave a median of around 140,000 T cells and tens of thousands of unique TCRs, with a median clonality of approximately 0.078. In the same patients, whole exome sequencing and RNA sequencing of pretreatment tumors were performed in addition to TCR sequencing. About nine tenths of the roughly 29 patients were males with bladder-origin urothelial cancer, and about 60% of the roughly 29 reported a prior smoking history. Blood samples were analyzed at two time points: 3 weeks after treatment start (second dose) and 6 weeks after treatment start. Durable clinical benefit was achieved by nine patients and was not achieved by 20 patients. Pretreatment tumor samples, along with matched peripheral blood collected serially before and after atezolizumab treatment, underwent TCR sequencing. Durable clinical benefit meant progression-free survival longer than 6 months, and TCR features were also tested against progression-free and overall survival. An ECOG performance status of 0 or 1 was recorded for the patients, and 0 to 3 prior chemotherapy regimens had been received by the patients. An exploratory multi-omic analysis was conducted of the somatic, immune and clinical correlates of response to PD-L1 blockade with atezolizumab in urothelial cancer. Pretreatment blood TCR-seq was available for about 30 patients, at least one posttreatment blood collection was obtained for about 25 patients, and tumor TCR-seq was available for about 25 patients.

Paper-wide results and their limitations: Because the sample size was small (n ≈ 27) and many exploratory analyses were performed, the results are intended to be hypothesis-generating. A pretreatment peripheral blood TCR clonality below the median was linked to improved progression-free and overall survival. Among patients with durable benefit, tumor-associated TCR clones showed greater expansion in peripheral blood 3 weeks after treatment started (n of about 20, p = 0.022).

Each PCR received spiked-in synthetic TCR analog templates so that absolute template abundance could be estimated from read counts. The immunoSEQ assay was used to amplify TCRbeta CDR3 regions from genomic DNA with bias-controlled V and J gene primers. Rearranged TCRbeta segments were sequenced at approximately 20X coverage. The original methods were these. Sequencing errors were corrected by clustering, and CDR3s were annotated against IMGT so that V, D and J genes could be assigned. Only productive TCRbeta rearrangements were used in downstream analyses, excluding out-of-frame or stop-codon sequences. Clonality was calculated as one minus the Shannon entropy normalized by the log of the number of unique productive sequences. Clones differing between time points or between blood and tumor were identified by Fisher's exact test with Benjamini-Hochberg correction at adjusted p below 0.01. The table was pulled from immuneACCESS by TCRdb, which kept in-frame rearrangements only. Such tables lose some clones; where checked, under half of the loss comes from unresolved V genes, and the rest has no known cause. The V and J calls and clone size come from that table; D and trimming were worked out from the DNA. This sample is represented by around 100,000 clones; around 87% of them were singletons. Jointly, the top ten make up approximately 2% of the sample.

Concerning this clone: Which antigen it targets is not known. No much larger clonotype is one base removed from it; base qualities were not supplied.

The time point label for this specimen denotes: pretreatment peripheral blood. A total of 25 to 30 patients with locally advanced or metastatic urothelial carcinoma, treated at Memorial Sloan Kettering on a trial protocol, made up the cohort. Peripheral blood mononuclear cells were collected pretreatment and during treatment, with between 1 and 8 total time points obtained per patient. The Qiagen DNeasy Blood extraction kit was used to purify genomic DNA from total PBMCs and from tumor samples. PBMCs were collected pretreatment and during treatment, and were isolated and stored as previously described. This clonotype was obtained from a man aged 60 to 75 with urothelial cancer. The input for sequencing was PBMCs, taken around atezolizumab (anti-PD-L1) treatment.

The DNA sequence is given as TGTGCCAGCAGTCCCGGCGGGACAGGGAGTGAAAAACTGTTTTTT. Its amino acids are CASSPGGTGSEKLFF. The rearranged chain carries TRBV27 and TRBJ1-4, with 9 bases matching TRBD1. CDR1 and CDR2 were assigned from the germline V gene (reference sequence) as MNHEY and SMNVEV. The CDR3, cysteine through phenylalanine, is 15 amino acids long. Solely the CDR3 DNA is kept, with 45 bases framed from the first base. Trimming takes 5 bases off V and 7 bases off J; junction bases not matched to a gene: 8.